The 15 T cell receptor beta chains in this list originate from one sample, sequenced in a study of T-cell reconstitution after alpha-beta-depleted transplantation in children. Unique molecular identifiers were incorporated during preparation of the TCRbeta library. TCRdb analysed the PCR reads with MiXCR anew, one entry per CDR3 protein. The sample comprises approximately 350,000 distinct CDR3 sequences, 16% of which are singletons, and 35% to 50% rests with the top ten. Material: PBMCs, mostly from graft donor cells, obtained 360 days after TCRalphabeta/CD19-depleted stem cell transplant. These receptors originate from a male patient between 2 and 10 years old who had a stem cell transplant for acute lymphoblastic leukemia, so the T cells may come from the graft donor.

This clonotype was detected only a few times. J is TRBJ2-7 and V is TRBV7-6, with 7 nucleotides matching TRBD2. The trim removed 3 bases at V and 4 bases at J, leaving 6 bases unmatched. Germline CDR1 SGHVS, CDR2 FNYEAQ. The CDR3 consists of 14 residues. The CDR3 DNA reads as TGTGCCAGCAGCTTGGGAGGGGAAGAGTACGAGCAGTACTTC. Protein: CASSLGGEEYEQYF.

The DNA for the CDR3 is TGTGCCAGCAGGATAGCGGGAGAGTACGAGCAGTACTTC. Amino acid sequence: CASRIAGEYEQYF. The rearrangement uses TRBV12-3 or TRBV12-4 and TRBJ2-7; 9 bases map to TRBD2. Trimming cost V 6 bases and J 4 bases; bases outside gene matches: 4. The CDR3 runs 13 residues.

This rearrangement joins TRBV2 to TRBJ2-3, with TRBD1 as a possible D gene (5 bases). Germline-derived CDR1 and CDR2 are SNHLY and FYNNEI. The V and J ends lost 6 bases and 8 bases respectively, with 21 bases between them. The CDR3 extends over 15 amino acids. The chain's CDR3 is CASSSGHFLRGTQYF. The CDR3 DNA is TGTGCCAGCAGCTCCGGACACTTCCTGCGAGGTACGCAGTATTTT.

In its sample, this clonotype was seen a few times. The junction and the germline gene differ at one end; a read error may be behind it. The chain employs TRBV30 and TRBJ2-3; weak D call: TRBD2 (6 bases). The CDR3 loop spans 14 amino acids. The V gene's germline CDR1 is GTSNPN and CDR2 SVGIG (reference sequence). The CDR3, as DNA: TGTGCCTGGTGTGTAGGCGGGATTACAGATACGCAGTATTTT. Translation gives CAWCVGGITDTQYF. The variable domain in full, completed from reference TRBV30 and TRBJ2-3, reads SQTIHQWPATLVQPVGSPLSLECTVEGTSNPNLYWYRQAAGRGLQLLFYSVGIGQISSEVPQNLSASRPQDRQFILSSKKLLLSDSGFYLCAWCVGGITDTQYFGPGTRLTVL.

V usage is TRBV10-3 and J usage is TRBJ2-3, with TRBD1 matching 10 bases. CDR1 and CDR2 (germline): ENHRY, SYGVKD. The CDR3 has 15 amino acids. Germline trimming cut 6 bases from V and 7 bases from J; bases unmatched to any gene: 10. The CDR3 here is CAIRADRGDKNTQYF. The CDR3 nucleotides are TGTGCCATCAGGGCGGACAGGGGGGACAAGAATACGCAGTATTTT.

This clonotype was detected a few times. The V call is TRBV2, the J call TRBJ2-3; D is perhaps TRBD2 (5 bases). V dropped 4 bases and J dropped 2 bases, with 10 bases sitting between them. Germline V gene data show CDR1 as SNHLY and CDR2 as FYNNEI. This CDR3 contains 14 residues. For the CDR3, the DNA is TGTGCCAGCAGTGTGAGCGGCTTCACAGATACGCAGTATTTT. It encodes CASSVSGFTDTQYF.

This clonotype was detected only a few times. This rearrangement joins TRBV12-3 or TRBV12-4 to TRBJ2-5; D is uncertain. The V end lost 7 bases, the J end lost 5 bases, and 14 bases lay between the germline ends. This CDR3 comprises 13 residues. The CDR3 nucleotides read TGTGCCAGCACCTCCGCGCTGGTGGAGACCCAGTACTTC. Translation: CASTSALVETQYF.

This chain links TRBV20-1 with TRBJ2-1, with TRBD2 as a possible D gene (6 bases). Germline V lookup: CDR1 DFQATT, CDR2 SNEGSKA (reference sequence). This CDR3 has 15 residues. The ends were cut back, 6 bases at V and 4 bases at J, with 19 bases in the middle. The CDR3 region is CSALAGSSVYNEQFF. CDR3 DNA sequence: TGCAGTGCCCTGGCTGGGTCTAGCGTATACAATGAGCAGTTCTTC.

This clonotype was counted only a few times. The genes are TRBV12-3 or TRBV12-4 and TRBJ2-3; TRBD2 aligns across 7 bases. Trimming cost V 10 bases and J 3 bases; bases outside gene matches: 13. The length of the CDR3 is 15 residues. The CDR3 reads CAIRQSGVLTDTQYF. The CDR3 DNA is TGTGCCATCAGACAAAGCGGGGTTCTTACAGATACGCAGTATTTT.

The chain employs TRBV28 and TRBJ2-3, with TRBD1 matching over 7 bases. The ends lost 3 bases at V and 1 base at J; junction bases unmatched: 4. There are 15 residues in the CDR3. CDR1 MDHEN and CDR2 SYDVKM come from the germline V gene. This CDR3 reads CASSFTDRGTDTQYF. The CDR3 region has the DNA TGTGCCAGCAGTTTCACCGACAGGGGCACAGATACGCAGTATTTT. Full variable domain (remainder filled in from reference TRBV28 and TRBJ2-3): DVKVTQSSRYLVKRTGEKVFLECVQDMDHENMFWYRQDPGLGLRLIYFSYDVKMKEKGDIPEGYSVSREKKERFSLILESASTNQTSMYLCASSFTDRGTDTQYFGPGTRLTVL.

The DNA of the CDR3 is TGTGCCAGCAGCCTCCAGTCGGGCGGCAATGAGCAGTTCTTC. The encoded protein is CASSLQSGGNEQFF. V usage is TRBV3-1 and J usage is TRBJ2-1; D is unresolved. V was trimmed by 4 bases and J by 6 bases, leaving 13 bases between them. Germline assignment: CDR1 LGHDT and CDR2 YNNKEL (reference sequence). CDR3 length: 14 residues.

The chain uses TRBV12-3 or TRBV12-4 and TRBJ2-2; D is uncertain. This CDR3 comprises 12 residues. The V and J ends lost 4 bases and 5 bases respectively, with 5 bases between them. CDR3 DNA: TGTGCCAGCAGTTACGGAACCGGGGAGCTGTTTTTT. Translated: CASSYGTGELFF.

The sample holds a few counts of this clonotype. J is TRBJ2-7 and V is TRBV5-1; no definite D call. Germline V gene lookup returns CDR1 SGHRS and CDR2 YFSETQ. The CDR3 is 17 amino acids. With 5 bases removed from V and 2 bases from J, the gap between germline ends came to 23 bases. The CDR3 is CASSPTFQSSLTYEQYF. For the CDR3, the DNA is TGCGCCAGCAGTCCAACTTTCCAGAGCTCTTTAACCTACGAGCAGTACTTC. The full variable domain, with the rest looked up from reference TRBV5-1 and TRBJ2-7, is KAGVTQTPRYLIKTRGQQVTLSCSPISGHRSVSWYQQTPGQGLQFLFEYFSETQRNKGNFPGRFSGRQFSNSRSEMNVSTLELGDSALYLCASSPTFQSSLTYEQYFGPGTRLTVT.

The rearrangement uses TRBV10-3 and TRBJ2-2; 9 nucleotides agree with TRBD1. Losses at the gene ends were 6 bases for V and 3 bases for J; bases not matched to a gene: 5. The germline V gene encodes CDR1 ENHRY and CDR2 SYGVKD. The CDR3 covers 15 residues. The CDR3 DNA follows: TGTGCCATCAGAAGGACAGGGGAGGACACCGGGGAGCTGTTTTTT. Residues: CAIRRTGEDTGELFF.

This clonotype was observed a handful of times. The V call is TRBV7-9, the J call TRBJ2-1; 8 bases are a match to TRBD2. Per the germline V gene, CDR1 is SEHNR and CDR2 is FQNEAQ (reference sequence). This CDR3 contains 15 residues. V shed 1 base and J 6 bases; nucleotides not matched to a gene: 5. In DNA form, the CDR3 reads TGTGCCAGCAGCTTAGGCAGCGGGAGAGGCAATGAGCAGTTCTTC. Translating gives CASSLGSGRGNEQFF.